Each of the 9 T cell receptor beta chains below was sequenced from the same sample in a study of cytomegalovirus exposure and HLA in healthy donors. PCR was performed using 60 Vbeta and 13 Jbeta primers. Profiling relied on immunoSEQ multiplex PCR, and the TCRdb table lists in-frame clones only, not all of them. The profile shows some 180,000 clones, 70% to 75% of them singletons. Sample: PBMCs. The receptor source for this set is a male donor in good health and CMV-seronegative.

The CDR3 is CAWSGQDSPLHF. The CDR3 DNA is TGTGCCTGGAGTGGACAAGATTCACCCCTCCACTTT. The chain joins TRBV30 to TRBJ1-6; no definite D call. The CDR3 spans 12 residues. Germline V gives CDR1 GTSNPN, CDR2 SVGIG (reference sequence). Trimming took off 1 base at V and 8 bases at J, with 6 bases between the two ends.

In DNA, the CDR3 is TGTGCCACCAGCAGGGACAACATAGCGGGAGGGCCTGAGTCAAGCATTCAGTACTTC. Translated, it gives CATSRDNIAGGPESSIQYF. The chain carries TRBV15 and TRBJ2-4; 11 positions match TRBD2. The CDR3 contains 19 residues. The germline CDR1 and CDR2 sequences are LNHNV and YYDKDF (reference sequence). V dropped 3 bases and J dropped 9; count of bases not matched to a gene: 19.

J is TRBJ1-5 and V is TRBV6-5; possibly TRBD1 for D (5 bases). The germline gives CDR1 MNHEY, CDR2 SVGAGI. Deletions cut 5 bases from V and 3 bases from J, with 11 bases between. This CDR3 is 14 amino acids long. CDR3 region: CASSAGRANQPQHF. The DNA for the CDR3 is TGTGCCAGCAGTGCCGGCAGGGCCAATCAGCCCCAGCATTTT.

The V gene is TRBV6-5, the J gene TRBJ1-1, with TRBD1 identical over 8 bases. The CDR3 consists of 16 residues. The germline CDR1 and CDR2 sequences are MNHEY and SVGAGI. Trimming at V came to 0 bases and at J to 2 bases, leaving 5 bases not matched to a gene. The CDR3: CASSYSYGQGNTEAFF. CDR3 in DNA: TGTGCCAGCAGTTACTCCTACGGACAGGGCAACACTGAAGCTTTCTTT.

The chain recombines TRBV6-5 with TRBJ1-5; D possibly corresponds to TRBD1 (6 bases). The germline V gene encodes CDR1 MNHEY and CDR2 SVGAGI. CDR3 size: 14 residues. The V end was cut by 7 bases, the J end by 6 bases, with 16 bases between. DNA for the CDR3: TGTGCCAGCACCCCGGGCAGGGGCCTTCAGCCCCAGCATTTT. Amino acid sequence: CASTPGRGLQPQHF.

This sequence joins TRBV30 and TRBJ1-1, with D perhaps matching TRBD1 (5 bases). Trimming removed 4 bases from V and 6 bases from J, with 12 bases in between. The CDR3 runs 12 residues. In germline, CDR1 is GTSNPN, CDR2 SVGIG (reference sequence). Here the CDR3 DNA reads TGTGCCTGGACTGGGGGGTCCCCTGAAGCTTTCTTT. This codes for CAWTGGSPEAFF.

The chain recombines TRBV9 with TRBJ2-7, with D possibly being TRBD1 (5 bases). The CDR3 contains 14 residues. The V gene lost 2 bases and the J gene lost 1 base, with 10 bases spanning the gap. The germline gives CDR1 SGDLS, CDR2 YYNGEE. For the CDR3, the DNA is TGTGCCAGCAGCGTGGAACACAGGTCCTACGAGCAGTACTTC. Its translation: CASSVEHRSYEQYF.

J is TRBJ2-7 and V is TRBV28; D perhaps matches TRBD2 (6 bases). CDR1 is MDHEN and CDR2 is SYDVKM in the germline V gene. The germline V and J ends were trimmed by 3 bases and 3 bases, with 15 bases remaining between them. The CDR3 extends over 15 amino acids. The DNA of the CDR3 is TGTGCCAGCAGTTTTATTAGCGGAGCCCGCTACGAGCAGTACTTC. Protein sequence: CASSFISGARYEQYF.

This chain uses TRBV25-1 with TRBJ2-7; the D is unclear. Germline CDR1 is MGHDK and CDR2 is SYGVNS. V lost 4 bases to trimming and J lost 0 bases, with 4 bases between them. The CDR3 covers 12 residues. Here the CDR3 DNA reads TGTGCCAGCAGTGGCAGCTCCTACGAGCAGTACTTC. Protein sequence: CASSGSSYEQYF.